This T cell receptor (beta chain) was profiled in a study of blood T cell repertoires in COVID-19. The overall study: Italy, Spain and the United States were the sources of the convalescent and acute COVID-19 samples.

Sequencing was performed with immunoSEQ multiplex PCR; in TCRdb, only in-frame clones are kept and a portion is missing. The profile shows fewer than 150,000 clones, roughly 79% of them singletons. The CDR3 length is 15 residues. The V and J ends lost 5 bases and 3 bases respectively, with 17 bases between them. CDR1 is MNHEY, CDR2 SVGEGT, per germline. The TCR was taken from a human donor in a cohort sampled during active COVID-19. The J gene is TRBJ2-7, the V gene TRBV6-2 or TRBV6-3, with D tentatively TRBD2 (5 bases). Sequencing input: peripheral blood. The CDR3 reads CASSLEAGEGYEQYF. Here the CDR3 DNA reads TGTGCCAGCAGTCTCGAGGCCGGGGAAGGCTACGAGCAGTACTTC.